This T cell receptor (beta chain) was sequenced for a study of blood T cell repertoires in COVID-19 (dated by TCRdb to the early 2020s). About the investigation overall: The collaborator samples originated in the United States, Italy and Spain and spanned the acute and convalescent phases of COVID-19. The prospective study material was composed of cDNA or gDNA derived from T cells, B-cell-depleted T cells, or PBMCs. Deeply sampled blood TCRbeta repertoires from subjects exposed to, actively infected with, or recovered from COVID-19 were included in the dataset. The repertoires were released in a freely available public database intended as a resource for research on the immune response to SARS-CoV-2. Samples were obtained from the ongoing ImmuneRACE study (first 160 participants) and from 1,200 or so subjects provided by 6 global collaborators. Sample metadata almost always included a de-identified subject ID, COVID-19 status, age in years and sex. HLA class I and class II types, where available, came from metadata supplied by the sample provider rather than from assay-based typing. The full study reports these points: The amount of clinical and demographic metadata varied by source and participant and was provided uncurated.

In Seattle, one collaborating source enrolled patients while the infection was active and tracked those patients longitudinally over the course of disease. Whole blood was collected in K2EDTA tubes by collaborating institutions according to the institutions' own protocols. For TCRbeta analysis, collaborators shipped samples in one of three forms: frozen whole blood, isolated PBMCs, or DNA extracted from either of those sample types. About this clone itself: Its specific antigen is unknown. There are no base qualities to consult, and no much larger clone falls within one base.

The immunoSEQ Assay, a bias-controlled multiplex PCR, was used to amplify TCRbeta CDR3 regions from genomic DNA. In the original analysis: The number of nucleated cells in each sample was estimated from the amplification of reference gene primers within the assay. Sequence reads were collapsed and filtered to measure the absolute abundance of every unique TCRbeta CDR3 rearrangement. For each sample, productive Simpson clonality was calculated as the square root of Simpson's diversity index over productive rearrangements. In its TCRdb copy, this immuneACCESS table keeps in-frame sequences only and misses some clones. Where compared with another copy, unresolved V genes explain less than half of these, and the others have no known cause. The V and J calls and clone size are taken from that table; D and trimming were inferred from the DNA. This sample gives around 320,000 clones in total; under 90% of them show up just once. The ten largest make up more than 9.5% of the sample.

The CDR3 spans 15 residues, from the cysteine through the phenylalanine. The retained sequence is limited to the CDR3, 45 bases, with the frame set at the first base. The junction carries 16 bases between V and J, which are trimmed by 7 bases and 1 base respectively. The chain is encoded by TRBV23-1 joined to TRBJ1-1; no D gene call is confident. TRBV23-1 is designated an ORF whose function remains uncertain. The TCR sequence derives from a woman in her twenties or thirties with COVID-19, enrolled during active disease. Material: peripheral blood. The CDR3 has the sequence CASNPPRGQNTEAFF. DNA sequence: TGCGCCAGCAATCCTCCTCGAGGCCAGAACACTGAAGCTTTCTTT.